This entry concerns a single TCR beta chain. This sample was included in a study of blood T cell repertoires in COVID-19. Study-level information: Samples of COVID-19 (acute and convalescent) were obtained from the United States, Italy and Spain. Sources were T cells, B-cell-depleted T cells, or PBMCs; the material itself was cDNA or gDNA.

Authors' analysis steps: Nucleated cell number was recorded as an estimate derived from reference gene primer amplification. The protocol was immunoSEQ multiplex PCR, while the TCRdb copy is restricted to in-frame clones and leaves out a portion. V and J calls and clone size are those listed in that table; D and trimming were worked out from the DNA. The sample yields under 200,000 clones, around four fifths seen once. Germline V CDR1 and CDR2: LGHNA, YNFKEQ. The CDR3 runs to 14 residues. Trimming took 1 base from V and 0 from J, leaving 4 bases between them. The receptor's source is a man between 65 and 85 years old with active or convalescent COVID-19. The sample was peripheral blood. V is TRBV4-2 and J is TRBJ2-4; D ambiguous. CDR3 amino acids: CASSQGGAKNIQYF. The CDR3 DNA reads as TGTGCCAGCAGCCAAGGCGGAGCCAAAAACATTCAGTACTTC.